This paragraph covers one T cell receptor (beta chain) sequence. The antigen remains undetermined. This sample was included in a study of cytomegalovirus exposure and HLA in healthy donors. On the study more broadly: Earlier findings included nearly 120 million unique TCR beta sequences obtained from 150 million to 200 million T cells. Early released data had about 85 million unique TCRs, all coming from HLA-typed donors.

Both 60 Vbeta primers and 13 Jbeta primers went into the PCR. The assay was immunoSEQ multiplex PCR, and TCRdb's table has in-frame clones only and misses some. The data show about 170,000 clones, 75% to 90% seen once. Study conclusions and caveats: Cytomegalovirus association was listed for about 180 TCR beta chains. It was reported in a later analysis that an Asian-associated ancestry cluster showed fewer N-insertions than the approximately 690-donor mean.

V was clipped by 2 bases and J by 5 bases; unmatched bases: 5. CDR3 length equals 14 residues. The germline V gene has CDR1 MNHEY and CDR2 SVGAGI. V usage is TRBV6-5 and J usage is TRBJ1-2, with 7 bases lining up with TRBD1. The clonotype comes from a male donor in good health and CMV-seronegative. The sample comprised PBMCs. CDR3: CASSYKDRLYGYTF. DNA of the CDR3: TGTGCCAGCAGTTACAAGGACAGGTTGTATGGCTACACCTTC.